The 21 T cell receptor beta chains in this list originate from one sample, sequenced in a study of blood T cell repertoires in COVID-19. Here immunoSEQ multiplex PCR was the method, and the copy in TCRdb shows in-frame clones only, minus some. The sample consists of hundreds of thousands of clones, approximately 91% of them appearing once. Sample: peripheral blood. These receptor sequences come from a human donor in a cohort sampled during active COVID-19.

This rearrangement joins TRBV3-1 (or the pseudogene TRBV3-2) to TRBJ2-7; the match to TRBD1 covers 9 bases. Germline loops: CDR1 LGHDT, CDR2 YNNKEL (reference sequence). This CDR3 is 14 amino acids long. Losses at the gene ends were 4 bases for V and 5 bases for J; bases not matched to a gene: 6. In DNA form, the CDR3 reads TGTGCCAGCAGCCCAGGGACAGGGACTGACGAGCAGTACTTC. This codes for CASSPGTGTDEQYF.

The rearrangement joins TRBV28 to TRBJ1-2; D might be TRBD1 (5 bases). V was cut by 2 bases and J by 7 bases, with 8 bases left in between. Germline values: CDR1 MDHEN, CDR2 SYDVKM. The CDR3 length is 12 residues. CDR3 DNA sequence: TGTGCCAGCAGTTTAATGGGGGGTGGCTACACCTTC. Its translation is CASSLMGGGYTF.

The V call is TRBV5-1, the J call TRBJ2-5, with a tentative D call TRBD2 (5 bases). The length of the CDR3 is 11 residues. Trimming took off 7 bases at V and 13 bases at J, with 17 bases between the two ends. Germline CDR1 is SGHRS and CDR2 is YFSETQ. The CDR3 bases are TGCGCCAGCTCTTCCCGGGAAGGGTTGTACTTC. Translated: CASSSREGLYF.

The chain has TRBV5-1 and TRBJ2-7, with 7 bases matching TRBD2. Germline loops: CDR1 SGHRS, CDR2 YFSETQ. V shed 0 bases, J shed 1 base, and the junction held 4 bases outside the gene matches. The CDR3 covers 15 residues. CDR3 in amino acids: CASSLASGGSYEQYF. In nucleotides, the CDR3 is TGCGCCAGCAGCTTGGCCTCGGGAGGATCCTACGAGCAGTACTTC.

This chain links TRBV7-6 with TRBJ2-2; D is ambiguous. CDR1 and CDR2 from the germline V gene are SGHVS and FNYEAQ. Trimming stripped 2 bases from V and 6 bases from J, with 4 bases between. The CDR3 sequence is 12 residues long. This chain's CDR3 is CASSLSPGELFF. CDR3 bases: TGTGCCAGCAGCTTAAGCCCCGGGGAGCTGTTTTTT. Supplemented by reference TRBV7-6 and TRBJ2-2, the full variable domain reads GAGVSQSPRYKVTKRGQDVALRCDPISGHVSLYWYRQALGQGPEFLTYFNYEAQQDKSGLPNDRFSAERPEGSISTLTIQRTEQRDSAMYRCASSLSPGELFFGEGSRLTVL.

This chain joins TRBV11-2 and TRBJ2-7; D possibly corresponds to TRBD2 (5 bases). Trimming pared 5 bases from V and 3 bases from J, leaving 20 bases between. The CDR3 contains 16 residues. Germline V gene data show CDR1 as SGHAT and CDR2 as FQNNGV. The CDR3 sequence: CASSVGDYGIFYEQYF. The DNA of the CDR3 is TGTGCCAGCAGCGTGGGAGACTATGGGATCTTCTACGAGCAGTACTTC.

This clone was picked up a small number of times. V and J are TRBV19 and TRBJ1-3, with D possibly being TRBD1 (5 bases). The CDR3 spans 17 residues. V shed 3 bases and J shed 0 bases, with 15 bases lying between them. Germline lookup yields CDR1 LNHDA and CDR2 SQIVND (reference sequence). The CDR3 region is CASSITWGGSSGNTIYF. As DNA, the CDR3 is TGTGCCAGTAGTATCACCTGGGGGGGAAGCTCTGGAAACACCATATATTTT.

The rearrangement uses TRBV6-1 and TRBJ1-6, with a possible D match to TRBD1 (6 bases). With 2 bases removed from V and 8 bases from J, the gap between germline ends came to 13 bases. The length of the CDR3 is 15 residues. Germline values: CDR1 MNHNS, CDR2 SASEGT. Here the CDR3 DNA reads TGTGCCAGCAGTGAAAACCAGGGGTGGCATTCACCCCTCCACTTT. Translating it yields CASSENQGWHSPLHF.

This sequence joins TRBV19 and TRBJ1-5, with 8 nucleotides matching TRBD1. This CDR3 is 13 amino acids long. Trimming cost V 10 bases and J 6 bases; bases outside gene matches: 8. Germline V gives CDR1 LNHDA, CDR2 SQIVND (reference sequence). This CDR3 is CATLPQGGQPQHF. CDR3 coding DNA: TGTGCCACCCTCCCACAGGGGGGTCAGCCCCAGCATTTT.

With respect to this clone: This sample also contains other DNA sequences that code for the same CDR3. V usage is TRBV5-4 and J usage is TRBJ2-3, with 8 bases lining up with TRBD1. Germline V gene lookup returns CDR1 SGHNT and CDR2 YYREEE (reference sequence). The CDR3 contains 15 residues. Losses at the gene ends were 0 bases for V and 2 bases for J; bases not matched to a gene: 2. CDR3 sequence (DNA): TGTGCCAGCAGCTTGGACAGGGGGTTCACAGATACGCAGTATTTT. Translated: CASSLDRGFTDTQYF.

The chain carries TRBV5-4 and TRBJ2-1, with 10 bases lining up with TRBD2. V was pared by 1 base and J by 7 bases, with 8 bases of the junction left unmatched. The length of the CDR3 is 16 residues. Germline loops: CDR1 SGHNT, CDR2 YYREEE (reference sequence). The CDR3 region has the DNA TGTGCCAGCAGCTTGAAAACTAGCGGGAAGATTAATGAGCAGTTCTTC. Translating it yields CASSLKTSGKINEQFF.

The chain has TRBV28 and TRBJ1-2, with 8 bases aligning to TRBD1. The germline V gene encodes CDR1 MDHEN and CDR2 SYDVKM. V was clipped by 8 bases and J by 3 bases; unmatched bases: 11. There are 15 residues in the CDR3. CDR3 amino acids: CASCSTGAVDYGYTF. For the CDR3, the DNA is TGTGCCAGCTGCTCGACAGGGGCTGTCGACTATGGCTACACCTTC.

This clone came up once. This sequence joins TRBV2 and TRBJ1-2; D is unresolved. V dropped 2 bases and J dropped 10 bases, with 17 bases sitting between them. CDR3 length: 14 residues. Germline V lookup: CDR1 SNHLY, CDR2 FYNNEI. The CDR3 region is CASSELSTPKFYTF. For the CDR3, the DNA is TGTGCCAGCAGTGAACTTTCCACGCCTAAGTTCTACACCTTC.

The chain employs TRBV19 and TRBJ1-5, with 8 positions matching TRBD1. V shed 9 bases and J 0 bases; nucleotides not matched to a gene: 10. Germline values: CDR1 LNHDA, CDR2 SQIVND (reference sequence). The length of the CDR3 is 16 residues. The CDR3 DNA follows: TGTGCCAGCACCCCCTCAGGGGGCGCTAGCAATCAGCCCCAGCATTTT. Protein: CASTPSGGASNQPQHF. Drawing the rest from reference TRBV19 and TRBJ1-5, the complete variable domain is DGGITQSPKYLFRKEGQNVTLSCEQNLNHDAMYWYRQDPGQGLRLIYYSQIVNDFQKGDIAEGYSVSREKKESFPLTVTSAQKNPTAFYLCASTPSGGASNQPQHFGDGTRLSIL.

The CDR3 loop reads CASSLGRAQETQYF. CDR3 DNA sequence: TGTGCCAGCAGCCTCGGGCGGGCCCAAGAGACCCAGTACTTC. The chain carries TRBV3-1 (or the pseudogene TRBV3-2) and TRBJ2-5; TRBD2 is a possible D gene (5 bases). The V end was cut by 4 bases, the J end by 1 base, with 10 bases between. The CDR3 length is 14 residues. The V gene's germline CDR1 is LGHDT and CDR2 YNNKEL (reference sequence).

The chain couples TRBV12-5 to TRBJ1-3; TRBD1 agrees at 9 bases. In germline, CDR1 is LGHNT, CDR2 FRNRAP. The CDR3 covers 15 residues. J was trimmed by 4 bases and V by 3 bases; bases with no gene match: 4. Written as DNA, the CDR3 is TGTGCTAGTGGTTTTACAGGGGGCGCGGGAAACACCATATATTTT. This codes for CASGFTGGAGNTIYF. Complete variable domain (other parts from reference TRBV12-5 and TRBJ1-3): DARVTQTPRHKVTEMGQEVTMRCQPILGHNTVFWYRQTMMQGLELLAYFRNRAPLDDSGMPKDRFSAEMPDATLATLKIQPSEPRDSAVYFCASGFTGGAGNTIYFGEGSWLTVV.

This chain links TRBV2 with TRBJ1-1; the D gene is possibly TRBD1 (6 bases). CDR3 length: 14 amino acids. CDR1 SNHLY and CDR2 FYNNEI come from the germline V gene. V lost 8 bases and J 3 bases, leaving 16 bases between the germline ends. The DNA of the CDR3 is TGTGCCAGCGGGGGCCGCGTCCGGGACACTGAAGCTTTCTTT. Encoded protein: CASGGRVRDTEAFF.

This clone was seen only a few times. One end of the junction fails to match germline, which may point to a read error. The chain uses TRBV3-1 (or the pseudogene TRBV3-2) and TRBJ1-1; D uncertain. The germline gives CDR1 LGHDT, CDR2 YNNKEL (reference sequence). The CDR3 contains 14 residues. CDR3 loop: CASSQTFRRKSAVF. CDR3 DNA sequence: TGTGCCAGCAGCCAAACCTTCAGGAGGAAAAGCGCAGTCTTT.

The chain has TRBV7-2 and TRBJ2-7; 11 bases agree with TRBD2. The CDR3 spans 16 residues. In germline, CDR1 is SGHTA, CDR2 FQGNSA. Unmatched junction bases numbered 7, after V lost 5 bases and J lost 1 base. For the CDR3, the DNA is TGTGCCAGCAGCGCCCACGGGACTAGCGGTTCCTACGAGCAGTACTTC. It specifies CASSAHGTSGSYEQYF.

J is TRBJ1-1 and V is TRBV2; a weak D match, TRBD1 (5 bases). Germline lookup yields CDR1 SNHLY and CDR2 FYNNEI. The CDR3 loop spans 15 amino acids. V was pared by 4 bases and J by 3 bases, with 15 bases between. The CDR3 region has the DNA TGTGCCAGCAGTGTAGGGGCGGCGTTGGACACTGAAGCTTTCTTT. Amino acids: CASSVGAALDTEAFF. Full variable domain (missing parts from reference TRBV2 and TRBJ1-1): EPEVTQTPSHQVTQMGQEVILRCVPISNHLYFYWYRQILGQKVEFLVSFYNNEISEKSEIFDDQFSVERPDGSNFTLKIRSTKLEDSAMYFCASSVGAALDTEAFFGQGTRLTVV.

The genes are TRBV30 and TRBJ2-7; 7 nucleotides match TRBD2. The CDR3 is made up of 16 amino acids. J was trimmed by 3 bases and V by 6 bases; bases with no gene match: 17. Per germline, CDR1 GTSNPN and CDR2 SVGIG (reference sequence). CDR3 loop: CACSGGSSEVYYEQYF. In nucleotides, the CDR3 is TGTGCCTGTTCCGGCGGGAGCTCGGAAGTGTACTACGAGCAGTACTTC.